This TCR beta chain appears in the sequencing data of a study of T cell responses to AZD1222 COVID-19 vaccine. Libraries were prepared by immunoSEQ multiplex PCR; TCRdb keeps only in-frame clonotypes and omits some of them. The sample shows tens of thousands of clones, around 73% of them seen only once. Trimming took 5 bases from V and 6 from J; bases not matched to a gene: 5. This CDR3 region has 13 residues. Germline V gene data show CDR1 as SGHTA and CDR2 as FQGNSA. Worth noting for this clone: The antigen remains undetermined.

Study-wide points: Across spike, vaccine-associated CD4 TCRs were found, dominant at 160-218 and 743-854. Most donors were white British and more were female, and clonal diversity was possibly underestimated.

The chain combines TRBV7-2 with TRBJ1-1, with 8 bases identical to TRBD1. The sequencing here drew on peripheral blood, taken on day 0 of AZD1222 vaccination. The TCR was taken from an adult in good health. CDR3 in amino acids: CASSAGGGAEAFF. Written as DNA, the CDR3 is TGTGCCAGCAGCGCAGGGGGCGGGGCTGAAGCTTTCTTT.